One and the same sample provided the 25 T cell receptor beta chains below, sequenced in a study of OX40 agonist ivuxolimab in advanced cancers. Produced via immunoSEQ multiplex PCR; TCRdb's table is partial and in-frame only. The sample carries about 31,000 clones, roughly 90% recorded once. Sample: CD4+ or CD8+ T cells sorted from blood, taken in a trial of the OX40 agonist ivuxolimab. The receptors come from an adult with an advanced solid tumor such as melanoma, head and neck, liver or kidney cancer.

The gene calls are TRBV27 and TRBJ2-1; D is undetermined. Germline assignment: CDR1 MNHEY and CDR2 SMNVEV (reference sequence). Trimming removed 3 bases from V and 9 bases from J, with 9 bases in between. This CDR3 spans 12 amino acids. CDR3 protein: CASSFLGLEQFF. The CDR3 nucleotides read TGTGCCAGCAGTTTTCTAGGTCTTGAGCAGTTCTTC.

The J gene is TRBJ1-2, the V gene TRBV7-9; unclear D gene. The length of the CDR3 is 14 residues. Germline CDR1 and CDR2: SEHNR and FQNEAQ (reference sequence). V was clipped by 5 bases and J by 5 bases, with 15 bases between them. The CDR3, as DNA: TGTGCCAGCAGCACATCCAGCTTCCCATATGGCTACACCTTC. Translation gives CASSTSSFPYGYTF.

The chain recombines TRBV28 with TRBJ2-7, with D possibly being TRBD2 (6 bases). Germline V gene sequence: CDR1 MDHEN, CDR2 SYDVKM. The length of the CDR3 is 13 residues. Trimming pared 7 bases from V and 4 bases from J, leaving 14 bases between. CDR3 nucleotide sequence: TGTGCCAGCAATCTCGGGGGTGGTTACGAGCAGTACTTC. It encodes CASNLGGGYEQYF.

The chain carries TRBV6-5 and TRBJ2-7, with D possibly called TRBD1 or TRBD2 (5 bases each). V was trimmed by 5 bases and J by 2 bases, leaving 13 bases between them. This CDR3 has 14 amino acids. The germline V gene has CDR1 MNHEY and CDR2 SVGAGI. CDR3: CASSPGQGAYEQYF. The CDR3 DNA sequence: TGTGCCAGCAGTCCGGGGCAGGGCGCCTACGAGCAGTACTTC.

The V and J genes are TRBV14 and TRBJ2-7; 7 positions match TRBD2. The CDR3 is 15 residues long. The germline CDR1 and CDR2 sequences are SGHDN and FVKESK. V lost 0 bases, J lost 4 bases, and 6 bases stayed unmatched. The CDR3 loop is CASSQDVTSWYEQYF. The CDR3, as DNA: TGTGCCAGCAGCCAAGACGTGACTAGCTGGTACGAGCAGTACTTC.

Concerning this clone itself: One end of the junction is discordant with germline, which a read error may explain. The V call is TRBV11-2, the J call TRBJ2-7; no clear D gene. This CDR3 comprises 12 residues. Germline-derived CDR1 and CDR2 are SGHAT and FQNNGV. CDR3 coding DNA: TGTGCCAGCAGCTTCTTGCAGGACGAGCAGTGCTTC. This sequence encodes CASSFLQDEQCF.

This chain uses TRBV14 with TRBJ2-7, with unresolved D. This CDR3 region has 16 residues. Germline lookup yields CDR1 SGHDN and CDR2 FVKESK. Trimming took off 1 base at V and 2 bases at J, with 15 bases between the two ends. CDR3 in amino acids: CASSQGPGGYTYEQYF. CDR3 DNA sequence: TGTGCCAGCAGCCAAGGCCCGGGCGGTTATACCTACGAGCAGTACTTC.

The rearrangement uses TRBV2 and TRBJ1-1, with D perhaps matching TRBD1 (5 bases). V lost 2 bases and J 6 bases, leaving 13 bases between the germline ends. The length of the CDR3 is 14 residues. Germline CDR1 and CDR2: SNHLY and FYNNEI. CDR3 nucleotide sequence: TGTGCCAGCAGTGAACGAGGGGCGCAGGCTGAAGCTTTCTTT. Translation gives CASSERGAQAEAFF. Combining the CDR3 with reference TRBV2 and TRBJ1-1 gives the whole variable domain EPEVTQTPSHQVTQMGQEVILRCVPISNHLYFYWYRQILGQKVEFLVSFYNNEISEKSEIFDDQFSVERPDGSNFTLKIRSTKLEDSAMYFCASSERGAQAEAFFGQGTRLTVV.

V and J are TRBV5-5 and TRBJ2-7; D unresolved. This CDR3 comprises 15 residues. V was pared by 0 bases and J by 5 bases, with 15 bases between. Germline-derived CDR1 and CDR2 are SGHKS and YYEKEE (reference sequence). The CDR3 sequence: CASSLGWASGHEQYF. The CDR3 DNA sequence: TGTGCCAGCAGCTTGGGCTGGGCCTCCGGCCACGAGCAGTACTTC.

This sequence joins TRBV11-2 and TRBJ1-6; D ambiguous. The germline gives CDR1 SGHAT, CDR2 FQNNGV. Trimming removed 1 base at V and 10 bases at J, with 8 bases between. The CDR3 consists of 13 residues. The CDR3: CASSLVVGSPLHF. DNA of the CDR3: TGTGCCAGCAGCTTAGTAGTGGGGTCACCCCTCCACTTT. Based on the CDR3 plus reference TRBV11-2 and TRBJ1-6, the full variable domain is EAGVAQSPRYKIIEKRQSVAFWCNPISGHATLYWYQQILGQGPKLLIQFQNNGVVDDSQLPKDRFSAERLKGVDSTLKIQPAKLEDSAVYLCASSLVVGSPLHFGNGTRLTVT.

The chain links TRBV28 to TRBJ1-1, with TRBD1 as a possible D gene (6 bases). The germline V and J ends were trimmed by 7 bases and 8 bases, with 26 bases remaining between them. The CDR3 runs 16 residues. Germline assignment: CDR1 MDHEN and CDR2 SYDVKM. As DNA, the CDR3 is TGTGCCAGCATCCCCAATCCCCGGGACACGCGCCTCGAAGCTTTCTTT. This codes for CASIPNPRDTRLEAFF.

The chain uses TRBV7-6 and TRBJ1-5; the match to TRBD1 covers 8 bases. Germline CDR1 and CDR2: SGHVS and FNYEAQ. The CDR3 is 15 amino acids. With V trimmed by 5 bases and J by 6 bases, 9 bases remained unmatched. CDR3 nucleotide sequence: TGTGCCAGCAGCCAACTGACAGGGGCCGGTCAGCCCCAGCATTTT. Translating it yields CASSQLTGAGQPQHF.

The chain carries TRBV7-9 and TRBJ2-1; no clear D gene. Trimming pared 1 base from V and 5 bases from J, leaving 15 bases between. This CDR3 is built from 16 residues. From germline, CDR1 is SEHNR and CDR2 FQNEAQ (reference sequence). The CDR3 DNA reads as TGTGCCAGCAGCTTAGGGCAGGCGGTCATGAACAATGAGCAGTTCTTC. This gives the protein CASSLGQAVMNNEQFF.

V and J are TRBV10-3 and TRBJ2-1; D is ambiguous. V lost 7 bases and J 1 base, leaving 8 bases between the germline ends. The length of the CDR3 is 13 residues. From germline, CDR1 is ENHRY and CDR2 SYGVKD. CDR3 bases: TGTGCCATCACGGCGGATTCCTACAATGAGCAGTTCTTC. Protein product: CAITADSYNEQFF.

Only a few counts were recorded for this clone. The CDR3 reads CASSFGNSPLHF. The DNA of the CDR3 is TGTGCCAGCAGTTTCGGTAATTCACCCCTCCACTTT. The chain links TRBV27 to TRBJ1-6; D is ambiguous. The CDR3 runs to 12 residues. The V gene lost 3 bases and the J gene lost 6 bases, with 3 bases spanning the gap. CDR1 MNHEY and CDR2 SMNVEV come from the germline V gene (reference sequence).

The rearrangement joins TRBV28 to TRBJ2-3; either TRBD1 or TRBD2 may supply D (5 bases each). Deletions cut 8 bases from V and 2 bases from J, with 17 bases between. CDR3 length equals 15 residues. CDR1 is MDHEN and CDR2 is SYDVKM in the germline V gene. Here the CDR3 reads CASQGTEETTDTQYF. The CDR3 DNA follows: TGTGCCAGCCAAGGGACGGAGGAAACCACAGATACGCAGTATTTT.

The chain has TRBV27 and TRBJ1-4; D unclear. CDR3 length: 15 residues. CDR1 is MNHEY, CDR2 SMNVEV, per germline (reference sequence). The V end was cut by 6 bases, the J end by 0 bases, with 11 bases between. CDR3 nucleotides: TGTGCCAGCAGAGACGGGTCGGCAACTAATGAAAAACTGTTTTTT. It encodes CASRDGSATNEKLFF.

This chain uses TRBV2 with TRBJ2-3, with 13 bases lining up with TRBD2. Germline CDR1 SNHLY, CDR2 FYNNEI. The CDR3 extends over 16 amino acids. V was pared by 7 bases and J by 4 bases, with 8 bases of the junction left unmatched. The CDR3: CASMPTSGRAADTQYF. The CDR3 DNA reads TGTGCCAGCATGCCCACTAGCGGGAGGGCCGCAGATACGCAGTATTTT.

This clone was found once. The chain is built from TRBV7-9 and TRBJ2-7, with TRBD2 identical over 8 bases. Looked up from germline, CDR1 is SEHNR and CDR2 is FQNEAQ (reference sequence). V dropped 4 bases and J dropped 5; count of bases not matched to a gene: 7. The CDR3 has 14 residues. CDR3: CASSSSGRGNEQYF. The CDR3 DNA reads as TGTGCCAGCAGCTCTTCCGGGAGGGGCAACGAGCAGTACTTC.

The CDR3 reads CSAAGASQGGANVLTF. The CDR3 DNA reads as TGCAGCGCCGCCGGGGCCTCCCAGGGTGGGGCCAACGTCCTGACTTTC. The J gene is TRBJ2-6, the V gene TRBV29-1; possibly TRBD1 or TRBD2 for D (5 bases each). Germline-derived CDR1 and CDR2 are SQVTM and ANQGSEA. The CDR3 loop spans 16 amino acids. Trimming pared 7 bases from V and 3 bases from J, leaving 19 bases between.

This chain links TRBV14 with TRBJ2-3, with 7 bases matching TRBD1. The J segment lost 2 bases and the V segment lost 3 bases, leaving 8 bases of the junction unmatched. The germline CDR1 and CDR2 sequences are SGHDN and FVKESK. This CDR3 region has 16 residues. The CDR3 coding sequence is TGTGCCAGCAGCCACTTTAAGGGACAGCTCACAGATACGCAGTATTTT. Protein product: CASSHFKGQLTDTQYF.

The gene calls are TRBV6-5 and TRBJ1-4, with TRBD1 matching 7 bases. The CDR3 runs 14 residues. V gave up 9 bases and J gave up 4 bases; unmatched junction bases: 8. CDR1 is MNHEY and CDR2 is SVGAGI in the germline V gene. The CDR3 DNA follows: TGTGCCAGATCTATAGGGGGCGTTAATGAAAAACTGTTTTTT. Translating gives CARSIGGVNEKLFF.

The genes are TRBV5-1 and TRBJ2-7; 7 bases are a match to TRBD1. The CDR3 is 16 amino acids. The germline gives CDR1 SGHRS, CDR2 YFSETQ. Trimming took 4 bases from V and 0 from J; bases not matched to a gene: 10. CDR3 coding DNA: TGCGCCAGCAGCCTTTCGCAGGGGGTGAGCTCCTACGAGCAGTACTTC. Its translation: CASSLSQGVSSYEQYF.

For this clone: The junction differs from germline at one of its ends, possibly a read error. The rearrangement links TRBV7-2 to TRBJ2-5; D is ambiguous. Germline CDR1 SGHTA, CDR2 FQGNSA. The CDR3 is 12 residues long. The CDR3 loop is CASSLVGHALDF. Here the CDR3 DNA reads TGTGCCAGCAGCTTAGTTGGGCACGCTCTGGACTTC.

The chain links TRBV29-1 to TRBJ2-7; TRBD2 aligns across 9 bases. Losses at the gene ends were 6 bases for V and 0 bases for J; bases not matched to a gene: 3. The germline V gene encodes CDR1 SQVTM and CDR2 ANQGSEA. The length of the CDR3 is 13 residues. Written as DNA, the CDR3 is TGCAGCGTGGAGCGGGGGGACTCCTACGAGCAGTACTTC. It encodes CSVERGDSYEQYF.